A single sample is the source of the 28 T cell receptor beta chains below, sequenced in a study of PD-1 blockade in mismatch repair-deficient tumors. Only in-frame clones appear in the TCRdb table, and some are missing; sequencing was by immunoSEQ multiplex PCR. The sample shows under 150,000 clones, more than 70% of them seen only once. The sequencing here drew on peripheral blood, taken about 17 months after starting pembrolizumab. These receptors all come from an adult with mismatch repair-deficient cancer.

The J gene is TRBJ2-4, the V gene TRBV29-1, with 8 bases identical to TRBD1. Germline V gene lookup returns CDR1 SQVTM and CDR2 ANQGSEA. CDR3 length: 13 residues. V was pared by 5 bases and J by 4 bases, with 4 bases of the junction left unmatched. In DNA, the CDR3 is TGCAGCGTTCCGGGACAGGATAAAAACATTCAGTACTTC. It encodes CSVPGQDKNIQYF. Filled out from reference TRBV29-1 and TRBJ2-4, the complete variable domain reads SAVISQKPSRDICQRGTSLTIQCQVDSQVTMMFWYRQQPGQSLTLIATANQGSEATYESGFVIDKFPISRPNLTFSTLTVSNMSPEDSSIYLCSVPGQDKNIQYFGAGTRLSVL.

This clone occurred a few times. Here the CDR3 reads CASSYSGTSGNEQFF. In DNA form, the CDR3 reads TGTGCCAGCAGTTACTCCGGGACTAGCGGCAATGAGCAGTTCTTC. The V gene is TRBV6-5, the J gene TRBJ2-1, with 11 nucleotides matching TRBD2. Unmatched junction bases numbered 1, after V lost 0 bases and J lost 6 bases. This CDR3 is built from 15 residues. Per the germline V gene, CDR1 is MNHEY and CDR2 is SVGAGI.

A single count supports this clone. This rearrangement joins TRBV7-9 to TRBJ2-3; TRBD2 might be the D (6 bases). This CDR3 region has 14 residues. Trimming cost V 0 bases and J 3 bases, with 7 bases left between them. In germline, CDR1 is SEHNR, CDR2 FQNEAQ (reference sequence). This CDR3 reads CASSLARETDTQYF. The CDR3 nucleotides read TGTGCCAGCAGCTTAGCACGGGAGACAGATACGCAGTATTTT.

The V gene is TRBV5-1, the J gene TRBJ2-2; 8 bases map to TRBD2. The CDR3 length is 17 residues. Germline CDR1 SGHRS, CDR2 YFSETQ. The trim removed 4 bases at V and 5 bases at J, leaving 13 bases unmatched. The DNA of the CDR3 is TGCGCCAGCAGCACAGTAGCGGGGAGCGCGGCAACCGGGGAGCTGTTTTTT. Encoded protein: CASSTVAGSAATGELFF.

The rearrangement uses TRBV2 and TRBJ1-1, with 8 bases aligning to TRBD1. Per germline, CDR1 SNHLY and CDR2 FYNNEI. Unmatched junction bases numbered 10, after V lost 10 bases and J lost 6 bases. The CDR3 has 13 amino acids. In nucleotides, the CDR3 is TGTGCCACGAGGACAGGGTCCAGGGCTGAAGCTTTCTTT. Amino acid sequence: CATRTGSRAEAFF.

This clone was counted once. DNA of the CDR3: TGTGCCAGCAGCTCGGCGACTCTACAAGGTAGGAACACTGAAGCTTTCTTT. As protein: CASSSATLQGRNTEAFF. The chain combines TRBV11-2 with TRBJ1-1; D is ambiguous. Germline CDR1 is SGHAT and CDR2 is FQNNGV. Trimming shortened V by 4 bases and J by 1 base, and 19 bases separated the two germline ends. The CDR3 extends over 17 amino acids.

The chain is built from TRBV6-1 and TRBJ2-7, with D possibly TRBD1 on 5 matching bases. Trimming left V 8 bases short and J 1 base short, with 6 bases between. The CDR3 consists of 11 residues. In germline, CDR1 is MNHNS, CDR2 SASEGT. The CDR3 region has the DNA TGTGCCAGCCCAGGGTCCTACGAGCAGTACTTC. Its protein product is CASPGSYEQYF.

The CDR3 DNA follows: TGTGCCAGCAGCGCCGGCCCCCAAGGAACTTACGAGCAGTACTTC. This sequence encodes CASSAGPQGTYEQYF. V usage is TRBV27 and J usage is TRBJ2-7; D remains unclear. Germline V lookup: CDR1 MNHEY, CDR2 SMNVEV (reference sequence). There are 15 residues in the CDR3. V was shortened by 6 bases and J by 4 bases, with 19 bases between the two germline ends.

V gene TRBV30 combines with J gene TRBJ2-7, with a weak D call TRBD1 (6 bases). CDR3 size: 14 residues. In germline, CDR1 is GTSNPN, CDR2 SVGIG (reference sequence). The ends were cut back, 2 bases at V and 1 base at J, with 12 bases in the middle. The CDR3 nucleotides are TGTGCCTGGAGTACTGAACAGGGTTCCTACGAGCAGTACTTC. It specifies CAWSTEQGSYEQYF.

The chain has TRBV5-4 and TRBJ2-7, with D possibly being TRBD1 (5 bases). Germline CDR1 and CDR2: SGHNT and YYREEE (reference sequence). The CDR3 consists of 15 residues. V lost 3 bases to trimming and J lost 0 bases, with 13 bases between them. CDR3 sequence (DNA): TGTGCCAGCAGCTCGGAACAGGCAGCCTCCTACGAGCAGTACTTC. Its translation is CASSSEQAASYEQYF.

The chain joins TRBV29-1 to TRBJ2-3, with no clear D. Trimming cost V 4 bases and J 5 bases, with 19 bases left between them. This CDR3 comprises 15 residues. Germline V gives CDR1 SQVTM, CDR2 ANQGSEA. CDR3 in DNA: TGCAGCGTTGTTTTGGGATCGGAGTCGGGAGATACGCAGTATTTT. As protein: CSVVLGSESGDTQYF.

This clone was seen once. For the CDR3, the DNA is TGTGCCAGCAGCTTCCTTAATGAAAAACTGTTTTTT. Translating gives CASSFLNEKLFF. This chain uses TRBV7-9 with TRBJ1-4; D not certain. Between the trimmed V and J ends, which lost 3 bases and 4 bases, there was a span of 3 bases. The length of the CDR3 is 12 residues. Germline V gives CDR1 SEHNR, CDR2 FQNEAQ (reference sequence).

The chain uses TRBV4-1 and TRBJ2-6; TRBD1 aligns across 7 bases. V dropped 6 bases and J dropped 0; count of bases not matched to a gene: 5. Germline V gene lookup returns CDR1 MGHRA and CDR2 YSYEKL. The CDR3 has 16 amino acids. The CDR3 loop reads CASRGQVVSGANVLTF. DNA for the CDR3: TGCGCCAGCAGAGGACAGGTCGTCTCTGGGGCCAACGTCCTGACTTTC.

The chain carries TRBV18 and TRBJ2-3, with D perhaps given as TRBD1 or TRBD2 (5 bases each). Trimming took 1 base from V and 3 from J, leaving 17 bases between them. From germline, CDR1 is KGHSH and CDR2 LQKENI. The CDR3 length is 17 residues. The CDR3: CASSPRLGTIETDTQYF. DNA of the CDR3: TGTGCCAGCTCACCACGTCTGGGGACGATCGAGACAGATACGCAGTATTTT.

CDR3 sequence: CASSWWKMSSEAFF. CDR3 nucleotide sequence: TGTGCCAGCAGCTGGTGGAAGATGAGTTCTGAAGCTTTCTTT. The rearrangement uses TRBV5-4 and TRBJ1-1, with D unresolved. Trimming removed 3 bases at V and 6 bases at J, with 15 bases between. The length of the CDR3 is 14 residues. CDR1 and CDR2 from the germline V gene are SGHNT and YYREEE (reference sequence).

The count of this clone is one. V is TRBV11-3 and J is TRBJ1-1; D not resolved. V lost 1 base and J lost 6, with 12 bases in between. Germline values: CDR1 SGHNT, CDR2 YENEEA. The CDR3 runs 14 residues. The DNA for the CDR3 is TGTGCCAGCAGCTTAGTTTCCCAGGCCCCTGAAGCTTTCTTT. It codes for CASSLVSQAPEAFF.

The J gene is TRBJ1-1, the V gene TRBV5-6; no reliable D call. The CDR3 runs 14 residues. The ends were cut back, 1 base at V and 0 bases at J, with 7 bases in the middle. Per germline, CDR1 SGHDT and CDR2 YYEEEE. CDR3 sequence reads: CASSLMNVNTEAFF. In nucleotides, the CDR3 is TGTGCCAGCAGCTTGATGAACGTGAACACTGAAGCTTTCTTT.

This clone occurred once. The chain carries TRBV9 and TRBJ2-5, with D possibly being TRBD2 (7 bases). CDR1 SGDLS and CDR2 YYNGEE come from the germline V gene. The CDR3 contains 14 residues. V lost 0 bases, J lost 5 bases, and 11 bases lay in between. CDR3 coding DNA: TGTGCCAGCAGCGTAGGTGGGGGGGCCGAGACCCAGTACTTC. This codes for CASSVGGGAETQYF.

CDR3: CASSQAYGYTF. CDR3 coding DNA: TGTGCCAGCAGTCAGGCGTATGGCTACACCTTC. V usage is TRBV6-5 and J usage is TRBJ1-2; no reliable D call. V was trimmed by 5 bases and J by 5 bases, leaving 6 bases between them. The germline V gene encodes CDR1 MNHEY and CDR2 SVGAGI. This CDR3 comprises 11 residues.

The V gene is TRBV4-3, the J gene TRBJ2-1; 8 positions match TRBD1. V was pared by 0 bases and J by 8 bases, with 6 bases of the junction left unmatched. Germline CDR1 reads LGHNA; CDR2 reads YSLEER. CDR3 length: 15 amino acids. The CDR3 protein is CASSQEQGAWDEQFF. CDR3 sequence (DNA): TGCGCCAGCAGCCAAGAGCAGGGGGCTTGGGATGAGCAGTTCTTC.

CDR3 residues: CASSLAHGDTQYF. CDR3 sequence (DNA): TGTGCCAGCAGCTTAGCGCACGGGGATACGCAGTATTTT. The J gene is TRBJ2-3, the V gene TRBV7-9, with D unresolved. V was trimmed by 0 bases and J by 6 bases, leaving 7 bases between them. CDR1 SEHNR and CDR2 FQNEAQ come from the germline V gene (reference sequence). This CDR3 is 13 amino acids long.

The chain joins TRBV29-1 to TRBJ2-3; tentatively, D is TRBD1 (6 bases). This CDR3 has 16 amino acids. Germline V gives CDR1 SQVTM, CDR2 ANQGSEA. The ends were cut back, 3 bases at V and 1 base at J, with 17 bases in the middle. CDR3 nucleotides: TGCAGCGTTGACCGAATACAGGGATGGGGCACAGATACGCAGTATTTT. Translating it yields CSVDRIQGWGTDTQYF.

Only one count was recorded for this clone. In nucleotides, the CDR3 is TGTGCCAGTAGTATCACAGGGAACGAGCAGTACTTC. Translating it yields CASSITGNEQYF. The J gene is TRBJ2-7, the V gene TRBV19; maybe TRBD1 (6 bases). Germline CDR1 LNHDA, CDR2 SQIVND (reference sequence). This CDR3 is 12 amino acids long. The V and J ends lost 3 bases and 5 bases respectively, with 8 bases between them. The full variable domain, completed using reference TRBV19 and TRBJ2-7, is DGGITQSPKYLFRKEGQNVTLSCEQNLNHDAMYWYRQDPGQGLRLIYYSQIVNDFQKGDIAEGYSVSREKKESFPLTVTSAQKNPTAFYLCASSITGNEQYFGPGTRLTVT.

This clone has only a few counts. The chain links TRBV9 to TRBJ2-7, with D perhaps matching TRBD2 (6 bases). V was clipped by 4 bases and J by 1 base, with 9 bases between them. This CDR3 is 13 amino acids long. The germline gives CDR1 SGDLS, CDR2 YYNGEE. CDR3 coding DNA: TGTGCCAGCAGCCGGGACTCTTCCTACGAGCAGTACTTC. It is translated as CASSRDSSYEQYF.

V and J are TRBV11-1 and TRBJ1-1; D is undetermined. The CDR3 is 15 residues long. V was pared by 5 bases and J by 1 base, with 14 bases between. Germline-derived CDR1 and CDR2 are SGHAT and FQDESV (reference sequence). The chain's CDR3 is CASSPSVLWNTEAFF. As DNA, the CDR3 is TGTGCCAGCAGCCCGTCAGTCCTTTGGAACACTGAAGCTTTCTTT.

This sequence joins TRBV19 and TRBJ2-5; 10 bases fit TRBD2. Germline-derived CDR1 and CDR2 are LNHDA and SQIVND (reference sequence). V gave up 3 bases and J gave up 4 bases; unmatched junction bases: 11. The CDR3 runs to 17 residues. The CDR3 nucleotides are TGTGCCAGTAGTATTGAGCTAGCGGGAGAATGGGGAGAGACCCAGTACTTC. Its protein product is CASSIELAGEWGETQYF.

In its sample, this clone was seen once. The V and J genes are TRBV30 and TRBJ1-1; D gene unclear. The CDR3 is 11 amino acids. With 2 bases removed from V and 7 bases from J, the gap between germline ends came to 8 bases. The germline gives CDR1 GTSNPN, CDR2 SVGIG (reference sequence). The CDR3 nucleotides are TGTGCCTGGAGTAAACAGCTTGAAGCTTTCTTT. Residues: CAWSKQLEAFF.

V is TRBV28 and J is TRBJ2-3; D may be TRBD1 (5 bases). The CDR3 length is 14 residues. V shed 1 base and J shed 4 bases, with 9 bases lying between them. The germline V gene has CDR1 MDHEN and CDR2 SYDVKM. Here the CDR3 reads CASSLSAGPDTQYF. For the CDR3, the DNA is TGTGCCAGCAGTTTATCTGCAGGGCCAGATACGCAGTATTTT. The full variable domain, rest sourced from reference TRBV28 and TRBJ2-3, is DVKVTQSSRYLVKRTGEKVFLECVQDMDHENMFWYRQDPGLGLRLIYFSYDVKMKEKGDIPEGYSVSREKKERFSLILESASTNQTSMYLCASSLSAGPDTQYFGPGTRLTVL.